This T cell receptor beta chain was documented in a study of blood T cell repertoires in COVID-19. Study processing details: Amplification of reference gene primers provided the estimated nucleated cell counts. Produced via immunoSEQ multiplex PCR; TCRdb's table is partial and in-frame only. V, J and clone size are those of that table, while D and trimming were read from the DNA. This table holds around 180,000 clones, about 77% found once. Trimming at V came to 0 bases and at J to 4 bases, leaving 3 bases not matched to a gene. The CDR3 spans 15 residues. Germline V lookup: CDR1 SGHRS, CDR2 YFSETQ. The material sequenced was PBMCs or T cells enriched from blood (not recorded which). The receptor was isolated from a woman aged 45-65 years with acute COVID-19. The chain joins TRBV5-1 to TRBJ2-1, with 8 nucleotides matching TRBD2. The CDR3 region is CASSLVSGEYNEQFF. CDR3 in DNA: TGCGCCAGCAGCTTGGTTAGCGGGGAATACAATGAGCAGTTCTTC.